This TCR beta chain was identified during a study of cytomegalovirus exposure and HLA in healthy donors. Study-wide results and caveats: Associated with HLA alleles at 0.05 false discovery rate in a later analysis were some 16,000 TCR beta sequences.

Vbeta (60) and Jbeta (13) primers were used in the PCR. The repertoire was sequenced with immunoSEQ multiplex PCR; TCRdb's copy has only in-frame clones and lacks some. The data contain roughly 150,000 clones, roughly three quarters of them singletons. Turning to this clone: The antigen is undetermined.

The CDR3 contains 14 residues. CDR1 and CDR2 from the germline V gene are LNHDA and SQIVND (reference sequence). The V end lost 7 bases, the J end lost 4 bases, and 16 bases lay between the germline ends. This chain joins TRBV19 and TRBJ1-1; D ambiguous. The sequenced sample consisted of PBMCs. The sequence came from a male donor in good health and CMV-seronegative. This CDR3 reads CASMSGRRSTEAFF. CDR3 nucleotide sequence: TGTGCCAGTATGAGCGGGAGGAGGAGCACTGAAGCTTTCTTT.